Described below is a single T cell receptor beta chain sequence and its context. The antigen remains undetermined. TCRdb processed the reads anew with MiXCR; each CDR3 protein has one entry. The table has approximately 630,000 distinct CDR3 sequences, roughly a quarter seen once. The entry originates in a study of T cell repertoires in cytomegalovirus infection. General observations from the study: Across the ex vivo response, the dominant clonotypes were HLA-C-restricted CMV-specific TCR beta clonotypes.

Specimen: CD8+ T cells from PBMCs. The sequence derives from a human donor in good health (CMV status not recorded). Some clones in this sample may be carry-over from other donors' samples.

The DNA for the CDR3 is TGCAGCGTGCGACAGGGGGGGGAGCAGTTCTTC. Residues: CSVRQGGEQFF. The chain has TRBV29-1 and TRBJ2-1; TRBD1 aligns across 9 bases. From germline, CDR1 is SQVTM and CDR2 ANQGSEA. V shed 6 bases, J shed 10 bases, and the junction held 4 bases outside the gene matches. This CDR3 region has 11 residues.